The 7 T cell receptor beta chains presented below share a single source sample, sequenced in a study of T cells after yellow fever vaccination. One entry per CDR3 protein results from TCRdb running MiXCR on the 5' RACE reads. The sample has hundreds of thousands of distinct CDR3 sequences; about 13% are singletons. This specimen was PBMCs, taken on the day of the yellow fever booster vaccination. Every receptor here comes from a man aged 25 to 40 who received the YFV17D yellow fever vaccine.

This clonotype was picked up a small number of times. V gene TRBV20-1 combines with J gene TRBJ2-7, with TRBD2 matching over 8 bases. Germline CDR1 is DFQATT and CDR2 is SNEGSKA (reference sequence). The junction had 6 bases not matched to a gene; V was cut back by 2 bases and J by 0 bases. The CDR3 is made up of 15 amino acids. In DNA, the CDR3 is TGCAGTGCTAGACAATGGCGGGAGGCCTCCTACGAGCAGTACTTC. Encoded protein: CSARQWREASYEQYF.

With respect to this clonotype: A read error may explain this, as a much larger clone is one base away. The chain carries TRBV7-2 and TRBJ2-1; TRBD1 is a possible D gene (6 bases). CDR3 length: 13 amino acids. Germline values: CDR1 SGHTA, CDR2 FQGNSA. With 1 base removed from V and 8 bases from J, the gap between germline ends came to 9 bases. This CDR3 reads CASSLDRDDEQFF. The CDR3 DNA is TGTGCCAGCAGCTTAGACAGGGATGATGAGCAGTTCTTC.

The gene calls are TRBV4-2 and TRBJ2-5; D gene unclear. This CDR3 region has 15 residues. CDR1 and CDR2 from the germline V gene are LGHNA and YNFKEQ. Trimming took off 2 bases at V and 5 bases at J, with 15 bases between the two ends. CDR3 protein: CASSQISSQRETQYF. CDR3 nucleotides: TGTGCCAGCAGCCAAATCTCGTCACAGAGGGAGACCCAGTACTTC.

This chain joins TRBV11-2 and TRBJ2-5; D is possibly TRBD1 (5 bases). The CDR3 totals 15 residues. Germline CDR1 reads SGHAT; CDR2 reads FQNNGV. The ends were cut back, 5 bases at V and 1 base at J, with 14 bases in the middle. The chain's CDR3 is CASSAAQGRQETQYF. CDR3 sequence (DNA): TGTGCCAGCAGCGCCGCGCAGGGCCGCCAAGAGACCCAGTACTTC. Filled out from reference TRBV11-2 and TRBJ2-5, the complete variable domain reads EAGVAQSPRYKIIEKRQSVAFWCNPISGHATLYWYQQILGQGPKLLIQFQNNGVVDDSQLPKDRFSAERLKGVDSTLKIQPAKLEDSAVYLCASSAAQGRQETQYFGPGTRLLVL.

This clonotype has only a few counts. The chain joins TRBV5-6 to TRBJ2-3, with 10 bases matching TRBD2. The CDR3 sequence is 15 residues long. CDR1 SGHDT and CDR2 YYEEEE come from the germline V gene. V was clipped by 4 bases and J by 2 bases; unmatched bases: 4. CDR3 in amino acids: CASSLSGRATDTQYF. In nucleotides, the CDR3 is TGTGCCAGCAGCCTGAGCGGGAGGGCCACAGATACGCAGTATTTT.

This clonotype was picked up a small number of times. The CDR3 DNA reads TGCAGTGCTTCACAGACAGGGAGGACAGATACGCAGTATTTT. It is translated as CSASQTGRTDTQYF. This chain links TRBV20-1 with TRBJ2-3, with D possibly TRBD1 on 7 matching bases. Germline V CDR1 and CDR2: DFQATT, SNEGSKA (reference sequence). The CDR3 consists of 14 residues. Trimming took 5 bases from V and 3 from J, leaving 15 bases between them.

This clonotype was seen at least ten times. The chain joins TRBV3-1 to TRBJ2-5; no clear D gene. This CDR3 region has 11 residues. The V end was cut by 4 bases, the J end by 5 bases, with 5 bases between. Germline V CDR1 and CDR2: LGHDT, YNNKEL (reference sequence). In DNA, the CDR3 is TGTGCCAGCAGCCCAAGCGAGACCCAGTACTTC. Translating gives CASSPSETQYF.